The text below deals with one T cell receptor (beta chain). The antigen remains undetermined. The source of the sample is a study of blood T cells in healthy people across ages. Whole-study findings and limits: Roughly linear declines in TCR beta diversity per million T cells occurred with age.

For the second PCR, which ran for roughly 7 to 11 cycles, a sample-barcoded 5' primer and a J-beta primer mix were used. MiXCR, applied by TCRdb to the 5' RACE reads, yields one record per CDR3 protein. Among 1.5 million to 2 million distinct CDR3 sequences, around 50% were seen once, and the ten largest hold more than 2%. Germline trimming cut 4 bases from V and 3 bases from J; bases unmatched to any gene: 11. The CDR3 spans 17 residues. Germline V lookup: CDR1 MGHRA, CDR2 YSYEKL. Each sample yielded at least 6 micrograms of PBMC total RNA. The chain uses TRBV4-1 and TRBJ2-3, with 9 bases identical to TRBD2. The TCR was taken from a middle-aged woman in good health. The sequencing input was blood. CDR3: CASSPTRSGGTTDTQYF. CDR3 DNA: TGCGCCAGCAGCCCCACCCGAAGCGGGGGGACAACAGATACGCAGTATTTT.